Described below is a single T cell receptor beta chain sequence and its context. This clonotype is medium-sized (0.01 to 0.1%). Its antigen specificity is not known. Qualities for individual bases were not recorded, and no much larger clone is one base off. The sample originates from a study of spatial heterogeneity in lung cancer (dated by TCRdb to the late 2010s). Regarding the study in general: More beta-chain than alpha-chain transcripts were consistently detected, likely reflecting higher beta-chain transcript abundance. The study linked features of the TCR repertoire to counts of nonsynonymous mutations, which were determined by whole-exome sequencing of tumor tissue. At surgery, both alpha and beta chains were TCR-sequenced in 200 to 250 tumor regions, about 61 matched nontumor lung samples and some 60 PBMC samples. TCR alpha and beta repertoires were quantitatively compared across multiple tumor regions, matched nontumor lung and blood in non-small cell lung cancer. In the raw uncorrected reads, each unique combination of TCR and UMI appeared more than ten times on average.

The library was generated by 5' RACE. Sequenced on a NextSeq 500. In the TCR library protocol, a unique molecular identifier was attached to each TCR cDNA molecule so that PCR and sequencing errors could be corrected. In the original analysis: TCR identification, UMI-based error correction and CDR3 extraction were all carried out with Decombinator tools. Expanded TCRs were defined as those above a frequency of 2 per 1,000, corresponding to the top 1% of the tumor frequency distribution. Renyi diversity was calculated using the R vegan package after each repertoire was subsampled 100 times to 5,000 TCRs. CDR3 similarity networks were built from amino acid triplet string-kernel similarity, with CDR3s being connected when pairwise similarity was above 0.82. TCRdb applied fastp at Q25 and MiXCR to the public reads, then kept only in-frame beta chains. Identical CDR3 protein sequences are pooled into one entry, listed with their most common genes and DNA. The V and J calls shown here were made by TCRdb, not taken from the authors' results. For this sample the table gives around 11,000 distinct CDR3 sequences, of which approximately 6.3% were detected only once. Approximately 30% of the sample rests with the top ten.

V trim: 6 bases; J trim: 3 bases; unmatched bases: 4. CDR1 SNHLY and CDR2 FYNNEI were looked up in the germline V gene. Including the terminal cysteine and phenylalanine, the CDR3 comprises 15 residues. CDR3 DNA only is kept here, 45 bases in frame from base 1. The time point label for this specimen denotes: sample taken at primary tumor resection. The donors were some 72 patients from the lung TRACERx cohort who had early-stage, untreated non-small cell lung cancer. Whole RNA extracted from tumor and nontumor lung tissue, or from cryopreserved PBMC samples, was used for TCR sequencing without cell sorting. Only patients with enough RNA available from two or more tumor regions were chosen for TCR sequencing. What the study reported, not specific to this receptor: Ubiquitous expanded tumor TCRs showed up in blood more often at tumor resection than at routine follow-up. Additional single-cell paired TCR alpha and beta sequencing was considered necessary to confirm, at a functional level, the hypothesis that regional TCRs recognize regional mutations.

This sequence was found in a male donor with early-stage non-small cell lung cancer. The V and J segments used are TRBV2 and TRBJ2-1; 11 middle bases align to TRBD2. Sequencing used PBMCs, obtained at surgery. The CDR3 has the sequence CASSAGTSGYNEQFF. The sequence in DNA is TGTGCCAGCAGCGCCGGGACTAGCGGCTACAATGAGCAGTTCTTC.